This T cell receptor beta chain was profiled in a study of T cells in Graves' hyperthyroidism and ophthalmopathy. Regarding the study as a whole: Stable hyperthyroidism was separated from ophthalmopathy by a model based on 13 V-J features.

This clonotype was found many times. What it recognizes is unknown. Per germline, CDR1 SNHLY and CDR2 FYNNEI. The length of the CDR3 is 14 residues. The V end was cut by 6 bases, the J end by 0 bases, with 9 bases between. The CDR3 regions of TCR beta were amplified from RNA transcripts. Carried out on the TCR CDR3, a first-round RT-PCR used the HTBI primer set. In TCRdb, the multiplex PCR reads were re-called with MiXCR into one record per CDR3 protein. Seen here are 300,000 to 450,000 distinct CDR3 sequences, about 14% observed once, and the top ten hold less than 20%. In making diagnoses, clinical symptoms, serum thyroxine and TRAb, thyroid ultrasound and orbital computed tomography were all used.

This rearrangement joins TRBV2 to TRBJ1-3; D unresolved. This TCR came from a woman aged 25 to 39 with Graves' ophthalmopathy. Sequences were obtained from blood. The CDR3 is CASSHTSSGNTIYF. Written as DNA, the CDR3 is TGTGCCAGCAGCCATACTAGCTCTGGAAACACCATATATTTT.